In this sample, the clone carrying this TCR beta chain turned up a few times. No antigen is known for it. One end of the junction does not line up with germline, which may come from a read error. The data belong to a study of identical twins. This CDR3 contains 15 residues. Germline V gene data show CDR1 as LGHNA and CDR2 as YSLEER. TCRdb analysed the 5' RACE reads with MiXCR anew, one entry per CDR3 protein. Of approximately 300,000 distinct CDR3 sequences in the sample, around 9.7% were seen once. Study-wide points: In beta out-of-frame sequences, the excess sharing between twins was weaker. Models predicted less out-of-frame TCR alpha sharing in monozygotic twins than was found. Abundant cord blood beta clonotypes carried fewer insertions; memory repertoires showed none.

This sample also appeared in a second study, on yellow fever vaccine responses in identical twins.

The TCR was taken from a woman in her late teens or twenties in good health. The V and J genes are TRBV4-3 and TRBJ2-7; 7 bases align to TRBD2. Sequencing was performed on CD8+ T cells sorted from blood. The CDR3 nucleotides read TGCGCCAGCAGACAAGACCCTAGCGGCCCCTACGAGCAGTACTTC. This translates into CASRQDPSGPYEQYF.